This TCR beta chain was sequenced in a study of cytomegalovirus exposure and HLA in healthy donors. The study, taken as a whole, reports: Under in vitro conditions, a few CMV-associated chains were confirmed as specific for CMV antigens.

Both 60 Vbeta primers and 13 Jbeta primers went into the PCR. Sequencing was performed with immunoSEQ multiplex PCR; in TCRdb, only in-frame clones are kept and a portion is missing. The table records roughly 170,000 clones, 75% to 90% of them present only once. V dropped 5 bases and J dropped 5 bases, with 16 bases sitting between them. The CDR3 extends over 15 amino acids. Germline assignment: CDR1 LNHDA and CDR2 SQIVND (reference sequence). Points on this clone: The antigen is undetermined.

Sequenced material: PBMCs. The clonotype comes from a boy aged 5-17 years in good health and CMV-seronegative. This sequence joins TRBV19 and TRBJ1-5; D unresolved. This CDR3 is CASSVPRGSYQPQHF. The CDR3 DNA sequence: TGTGCCAGTAGTGTACCGCGGGGTTCCTATCAGCCCCAGCATTTT.